What follows is one T cell receptor beta chain and its context. As yet, its antigen is unknown. PCR involved 60 Vbeta and 13 Jbeta primers. In the authors' methods: Later, an analysis found roughly 80 million unique TCR beta chains, and about 10 million of these were shared. Only in-frame clones appear in the TCRdb table, and some are missing; sequencing was by immunoSEQ multiplex PCR. That table is the source of V, J and clone size, and D and trimming were worked out from the DNA. The sample gives 95,000 to 100,000 clones, about 85% of which show up once; about 4.3% is in the top ten. The data belong to a study of cytomegalovirus exposure and HLA in healthy donors. Study results and limitations: TRBV6-2, TRBV6-3 and other indistinguishable V segments were excluded. In most subjects, TCR beta sequences reportedly gave accurate predictions of HLA-A and HLA-B alleles.

This CDR3 has 15 residues. V lost 6 bases, J lost 7 bases, and 12 bases stayed unmatched. The germline V gene has CDR1 MNHEY and CDR2 SVGAGI. Each donor's status was that of a healthy bone marrow donor. The rearrangement uses TRBV6-5 and TRBJ1-5, with 7 bases that match TRBD1. This TCR derives from a man aged 30 to 39 in good health and CMV-seronegative. Sequencing was carried out using PBMCs. Here the CDR3 reads CASRGTGVTMQPQHF. CDR3 sequence (DNA): TGTGCCAGCAGGGGTACAGGGGTGACTATGCAGCCCCAGCATTTT.